A selection of T cell receptor beta chains follows, all from one sample in a study of shared clonotypes between healthy human individuals. Sequencing used immunoSEQ multiplex PCR; TCRdb keeps in-frame clones, though not all of them. The data show some 2,100,000 clones, 90% to 95% seen once. The specimen sequenced was naive CD8+ T cells from PBMCs. The receptors derive from a man in his late teens or twenties in good health. Some clones in this sample may be carry-over from other donors' samples. CDR3s include the opening cysteine and the closing phenylalanine or tryptophan. A D gene is named only where the DNA matches it firmly. For some rows the clone size is stated as once, few or many, or as a class when expanded; others skip it.

clone size	V gene	D gene	J gene	CDR3 DNA	CDR3 protein
NA	TRBV27	NA	TRBJ2-7	TGTGCCAGCAGTTTAAAGAGGGCAGCCTACGAGCAGTACTTC	CASSLKRAAYEQYF
once	TRBV11-2	NA	TRBJ2-5	TGTGCCAGCAGCTTAAAGAATGGAGAGACCCAGTACTTC	CASSLKNGETQYF
NA	TRBV29-1	TRBD1	TRBJ2-7	TGCAGCGCCGGACAGGGGCATCGGGAGCAGTACTTC	CSAGQGHREQYF
NA	TRBV7-2	NA	TRBJ1-1	TGTGCCAGCAGCCTACCCCCCGGGCCACTTCATGGGACTGAAGCTTTCTTT	CASSLPPGPLHGTEAFF
NA	TRBV21-1	NA	TRBJ1-2	TGTGCCAGCAGCCCCAATGGGACAGGCGCTAACTATGGCTACACCTTC	CASSPNGTGANYGYTF
once	TRBV23-1	NA	TRBJ1-5	TGCGCCAGGCCCCCTGGGGCACGGCGCCAAAATCAGCCCCAGCATTTT	CARPPGARRQNQPQHF
NA	TRBV10-2	NA	TRBJ1-5	TGCGCCAGCAGTGCGCGCAGCTTCACTCAGCCCCAGCATTTT	CASSARSFTQPQHF
NA	TRBV9	TRBD2	TRBJ2-5	TGTGCCAGCAGCGCTAGCGGGACCCAAGAGACCCAGTACTTC	CASSASGTQETQYF
NA	TRBV19	NA	TRBJ1-1	TGTGCCAGTAGTATAGGTTTCGGCAACACTGAAGCTTTCTTT	CASSIGFGNTEAFF
NA	TRBV15	TRBD1	TRBJ1-4	TGTGCCACCAGCAGAGGGGACAGAACTAATGAAAAACTGTTTTTT	CATSRGDRTNEKLFF
once	TRBV10-3	TRBD1	TRBJ2-7	TGTGCCTCACAGGGGAGCTCCTACGAGCAGTACTTC	CASQGSSYEQYF
NA	TRBV28	NA	TRBJ2-5	TGTGCCAGCAGTTTGAGGGTCAGGGAAATCCAAGAGACCCAGTACTTC	CASSLRVREIQETQYF
NA	TRBV5-6	NA	TRBJ2-3	TGTGCCAGCAGCTTGCCCTTCGAGCGCACAGATACGCAGTATTTT	CASSLPFERTDTQYF
NA	TRBV9	NA	TRBJ2-1	TGTGCCAGCAGCGTGGATCCGGACCTGTACAATGAGCAGTTCTTC	CASSVDPDLYNEQFF
NA	TRBV6-5	NA	TRBJ1-1	TGTGCCAGCAGTTACAGCGAAGGCACTGAAGCTTTCTTT	CASSYSEGTEAFF
NA	TRBV6-1	NA	TRBJ2-1	TGTGCCAGCAGTGAAGTAGTGTACAATGAGCAGTTCTTC	CASSEVVYNEQFF
NA	TRBV9	TRBD1	TRBJ2-7	TGTGCCAGCAGTCAAACCGGGACAGGGGCGTTTTACGAGCAGTACTTC	CASSQTGTGAFYEQYF
once	TRBV15	NA	TRBJ1-1	TGTGCCACCGAAGGTAGGATTGGGGGTAGAGTAATTACTGAAGCTTTCTTT	CATEGRIGGRVITEAFF
NA	TRBV28	NA	TRBJ2-3	TGTGCCAGCAGCACACTAGCAGAGGGCACAGATACGCAGTATTTT	CASSTLAEGTDTQYF
NA	TRBV11-2	TRBD2	TRBJ2-1	TGTGCCAGCAGCTTACCGAGCGGGAGCCAGGACAATGAGCAGTTCTTC	CASSLPSGSQDNEQFF
NA	TRBV4-3	NA	TRBJ2-7	TGCGCCAGCAGCCAAGCGGTCTTCTCCTACGAGCAGTACTTC	CASSQAVFSYEQYF
NA	TRBV14	TRBD1	TRBJ2-1	TGTGCCAGCAGCCCCTACAGGGGGCAAACCTACAATGAGCAGTTCTTC	CASSPYRGQTYNEQFF
NA	TRBV28	NA	TRBJ2-7	TGTGCCAGCAGTTCTTTGGACTACCTCTCCGAGCAGTACTTC	CASSSLDYLSEQYF
once	TRBV5-6	NA	TRBJ1-1	TGTGCCAGCAGCTCAACAGGGAATGAGGAAGCTTTCTTT	CASSSTGNEEAFF
NA	TRBV29-1	NA	TRBJ2-2	TGCAGCGTAGAAAGTGGTTCCGGGGAGCTGTTTTTT	CSVESGSGELFF
NA	TRBV9	NA	TRBJ2-2	TGTGCCAGCAGCTACGGGACAACGAACACCGGGGAGCTGTTTTTT	CASSYGTTNTGELFF
NA	TRBV23-1	NA	TRBJ2-5	TGCGCCAGCCCCCCTATATCAGCAGACCGTTACTGCAAGACCCAGTACTTC	CASPPISADRYCKTQYF
NA	TRBV7-7	NA	TRBJ2-2	TGTGCCAGCAGCCCGCGGGGGACAGCTATGACCGGGGAGCTGTTTTTT	CASSPRGTAMTGELFF
NA	TRBV6-5	TRBD1	TRBJ1-5	TGTGCCAGCAGTTACTCCGGGTCTCGGACAGGGCGGCATTTT	CASSYSGSRTGRHF
NA	TRBV6-5	TRBD1	TRBJ2-1	TGTGCCAGCAGTTGGCGGACAGGGCACAATGAGCAGTTCTTC	CASSWRTGHNEQFF
NA	TRBV11-2	NA	TRBJ2-6	TGTGCCAGCAGCTTGGTTACCCACTCTGGGGCCAACGTCCTGACTTTC	CASSLVTHSGANVLTF
few	TRBV4-1	TRBD1	TRBJ1-1	TGCGCCAGCAGCCAAAAAACCGGGACAGTGAACACTGAAGCTTTCTTT	CASSQKTGTVNTEAFF
once	TRBV28	NA	TRBJ2-6	TGTGCCAGTCACCAGGGATCTGGGGCCAACGTCCTGACTTTC	CASHQGSGANVLTF
NA	TRBV11-2	NA	TRBJ1-1	TGTGCCAGCAGCTTTGGAGGGGACACTGAAGCTTTCTTT	CASSFGGDTEAFF
NA	TRBV7-9	NA	TRBJ1-2	TGTGCCAGCAGCTTAGGTGGGGCATCAGTTGGCTACACCTTC	CASSLGGASVGYTF
once	TRBV12-5	TRBD1	TRBJ1-1	TGTGCTAGTGGTTTGGGGACAGGGGGCAAGGACACTGAAGCTTTCTTT	CASGLGTGGKDTEAFF
NA	TRBV6-5	NA	TRBJ1-1	TGTGCCAGCAGCCCGACACAGAACATGAACACTGAAGCTTTCTTT	CASSPTQNMNTEAFF
NA	TRBV6-6	NA	TRBJ2-5	TGTGCCAGTGATATCGGAGGGGGCGTTGAGACCCAGTACTTC	CASDIGGGVETQYF